The 9 T cell receptor beta chains reported below all come from one sample, sequenced in a study of shared clonotypes between healthy human individuals. Terminally differentiated effector memory CD45RA+ cells were excluded from the naive CD8 cells, which were CD45RO-negative and positively selected for CCR7. Here immunoSEQ multiplex PCR was the method, and the copy in TCRdb shows in-frame clones only, minus some. Counted here are around 620,000 clones, 90% to 95% occurring once; the ten biggest clones make up 0.095% to 0.14%. Sequenced sample: naive CD8+ T cells sorted from blood. The receptors originated from a woman in her twenties or thirties in good health.

Details on this clone: Distinct nucleotide sequences in the sample also encode this CDR3. Here the CDR3 reads CASSLLRGHEQYF. CDR3 DNA sequence: TGTGCCAGCAGCTTATTACGGGGCCACGAGCAGTACTTC. This sequence joins TRBV5-6 and TRBJ2-7; D possibly matches TRBD1 or TRBD2 (5 bases each). Trimming removed 2 bases from V and 5 bases from J, with 11 bases in between. This CDR3 has 13 residues. CDR1 and CDR2 from the germline V gene are SGHDT and YYEEEE.

The chain couples TRBV19 to TRBJ2-5; the match to TRBD1 covers 8 bases. Losses at the gene ends were 4 bases for V and 5 bases for J; bases not matched to a gene: 15. The CDR3 covers 17 residues. Per germline, CDR1 LNHDA and CDR2 SQIVND (reference sequence). CDR3 nucleotides: TGTGCCAGTAGTAAACACGGGACAGGCAGTATTTCGGAGACCCAGTACTTC. Translating gives CASSKHGTGSISETQYF.

The chain recombines TRBV27 with TRBJ2-1; 11 bases match TRBD2. The CDR3 totals 16 residues. Unmatched junction bases numbered 7, after V lost 5 bases and J lost 4 bases. CDR1 and CDR2 from the germline V gene are MNHEY and SMNVEV (reference sequence). The CDR3 DNA is TGTGCCAGCAGTGAACTACTAGCGGGGGATTACAATGAGCAGTTCTTC. Its translation is CASSELLAGDYNEQFF.

The chain combines TRBV5-6 with TRBJ2-7; 8 bases agree with TRBD1. Germline-derived CDR1 and CDR2 are SGHDT and YYEEEE. The CDR3 extends over 15 amino acids. V was clipped by 2 bases and J by 2 bases; unmatched bases: 6. CDR3 DNA: TGTGCCAGCAGCTTTCTCTGGACAGGGACCTACGAGCAGTACTTC. It translates to CASSFLWTGTYEQYF.

The chain is built from TRBV10-3 and TRBJ2-3; 7 positions match TRBD1. The V gene's germline CDR1 is ENHRY and CDR2 SYGVKD. This CDR3 region has 17 residues. The ends lost 3 bases at V and 4 bases at J; junction bases unmatched: 13. In DNA form, the CDR3 reads TGTGCCATCAGTGACCCGACAGGGAGTGGAGTTTCAGATACGCAGTATTTT. This sequence encodes CAISDPTGSGVSDTQYF.

This chain links TRBV4-1 with TRBJ2-7, with 11 bases fitting TRBD1. J gave up 10 bases and V 5 bases, and 7 bases lay outside the gene matches. Per germline, CDR1 MGHRA and CDR2 YSYEKL. The CDR3 contains 13 residues. The CDR3 region is CASSRTGGPGQYF. In nucleotides, the CDR3 is TGCGCCAGCAGCAGGACAGGGGGCCCGGGTCAGTACTTC.

The V and J genes are TRBV5-4 and TRBJ2-1; 14 positions match TRBD2. CDR1 is SGHNT, CDR2 YYREEE, per germline (reference sequence). The CDR3 extends over 16 amino acids. J gave up 7 bases and V 4 bases, and 7 bases lay outside the gene matches. The CDR3 here is CASSPGLAGGGNEQFF. CDR3 bases: TGTGCCAGCAGCCCCGGACTAGCGGGAGGAGGTAATGAGCAGTTCTTC.

This chain links TRBV6-5 with TRBJ2-1; TRBD2 matches at 11 bases. Germline V CDR1 and CDR2: MNHEY, SVGAGI. Losses at the gene ends were 6 bases for V and 6 bases for J; bases not matched to a gene: 7. The CDR3 covers 15 residues. CDR3 nucleotides: TGTGCCAGCAGCCCCGAGACTAGCGGGATCAATGAGCAGTTCTTC. This gives the protein CASSPETSGINEQFF.

The chain employs TRBV7-8 and TRBJ2-7; 12 bases align to TRBD2. The germline gives CDR1 SGHVS, CDR2 FQNEAQ. The CDR3 has 15 amino acids. Trimming took 5 bases from V and 4 from J; bases not matched to a gene: 6. In nucleotides, the CDR3 is TGTGCCAGCAGCATAGGACTAGCGGGATTGTACGAGCAGTACTTC. It codes for CASSIGLAGLYEQYF.